The clone carrying this T cell receptor (beta chain) was seen only a few times. Semi-nested PCR with Nested Universal Primer A followed constant-region reverse priming of full-length variable regions. From the 5' RACE reads, TCRdb called clonotypes with MiXCR, one entry per CDR3 protein. The sample contains more than 55,000 distinct CDR3 sequences, roughly 20% of which appear only once. The sorted Tregs were CD4+CD25+CD127-/low cells. The V end lost 0 bases, the J end lost 5 bases, and 11 bases lay between the germline ends. Germline V gene data show CDR1 as SGHRS and CDR2 as YFSETQ. This CDR3 contains 15 residues.

V usage is TRBV5-1 and J usage is TRBJ2-2; unclear D gene. Sequenced material: tumor-infiltrating Tregs sorted from the breast tumor. The receptor comes from a female donor with breast cancer. The DNA of the CDR3 is TGCGCCAGCAGCTTGGGGGCTGCGTCGACCGGGGAGCTGTTTTTT. Protein product: CASSLGAASTGELFF.